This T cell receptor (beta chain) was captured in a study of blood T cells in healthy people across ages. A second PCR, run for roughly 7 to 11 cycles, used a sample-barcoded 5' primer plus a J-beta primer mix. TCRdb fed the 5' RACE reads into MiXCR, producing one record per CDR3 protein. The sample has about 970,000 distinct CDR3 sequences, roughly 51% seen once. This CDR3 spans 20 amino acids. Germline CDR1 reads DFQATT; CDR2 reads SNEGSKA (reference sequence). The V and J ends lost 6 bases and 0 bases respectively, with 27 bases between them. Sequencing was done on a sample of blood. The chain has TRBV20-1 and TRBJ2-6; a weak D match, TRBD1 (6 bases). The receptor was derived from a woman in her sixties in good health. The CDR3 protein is CSARVGPQQGGDSGANVLTF. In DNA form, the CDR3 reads TGCAGTGCCCGGGTAGGCCCTCAACAGGGTGGGGACTCTGGGGCCAACGTCCTGACTTTC.